This TCR beta chain originates from a study of blood T cell repertoires in COVID-19. At the level of the study: The study drew acute and convalescent COVID-19 samples from the United States, Italy and Spain.

V lost 9 bases to trimming and J lost 4 bases, with 19 bases between them. The CDR3 spans 15 residues. Germline assignment: CDR1 LNHDA and CDR2 SQIVND (reference sequence). Method: immunoSEQ multiplex PCR; TCRdb's copy keeps in-frame clones and lacks some. Of roughly 220,000 clones in the sample, around 84% were seen once. The sample was peripheral blood. The sequence derives from a man between 60 and 75 years old with acute or convalescent COVID-19. The rearrangement joins TRBV19 to TRBJ1-5, with D tentatively TRBD1 (6 bases). For the CDR3, the DNA is TGTGCCAGCCGGGGAGGGGGGGCTCGAAATCAGCCCCAGCATTTT. It encodes CASRGGGARNQPQHF.